This passage covers 11 T cell receptor beta chains from one sample sequenced in a study of T-cell reconstitution after alpha-beta-depleted transplantation in children. Unique molecular identifiers were incorporated when the TCRbeta library was constructed. Via MiXCR, TCRdb re-called the PCR reads, giving one row per CDR3 protein. The data show about a million distinct CDR3 sequences, 25% to 30% seen once. This material consisted of PBMCs, mostly from graft donor cells, taken 360 days after TCRalphabeta/CD19-depleted stem cell transplant. All receptors derive from a boy younger than two who had a stem cell transplant for SCID, so the T cells may come from the graft donor.

V usage is TRBV5-6 and J usage is TRBJ1-6; D ambiguous. The CDR3 contains 15 residues. The germline V gene encodes CDR1 SGHDT and CDR2 YYEEEE. Between the trimmed V and J ends, which lost 7 bases and 7 bases, there was a span of 18 bases. CDR3 amino acids: CASGERVSGNSPLHF. Here the CDR3 DNA reads TGTGCCAGCGGGGAGCGCGTCTCGGGCAATTCACCCCTCCACTTT.

This clonotype was observed at least ten times. The chain links TRBV18 to TRBJ2-1, with TRBD2 identical over 7 bases. J lost 10 bases, V lost 2 bases, and 11 bases had no gene match. Germline-derived CDR1 and CDR2 are KGHSH and LQKENI. The CDR3 covers 15 residues. The CDR3, as DNA: TGTGCCAGCTCACCATTGGGCGGGGGTCAAAACGAGCAGTTCTTC. Encoded protein: CASSPLGGGQNEQFF.

This chain uses TRBV5-1 with TRBJ1-1, with D unclear. The germline V and J ends were trimmed by 0 bases and 6 bases, with 9 bases remaining between them. Germline CDR1 SGHRS, CDR2 YFSETQ. The CDR3 runs to 13 residues. CDR3 DNA sequence: TGCGCCAGCAGCTTGGTGGTAGACGCTGAAGCTTTCTTT. Translating gives CASSLVVDAEAFF.

This chain connects TRBV11-2 to TRBJ2-7, with 7 nucleotides matching TRBD2. The V gene's germline CDR1 is SGHAT and CDR2 FQNNGV. The J segment lost 4 bases and the V segment lost 5 bases, leaving 11 bases of the junction unmatched. The CDR3 spans 15 residues. The CDR3 nucleotides read TGTGCCAGCAGCGGGGTGGGGAGGGCCCCTTACGAGCAGTACTTC. The encoded protein is CASSGVGRAPYEQYF.

This clonotype has more than one count but fewer than ten. The V gene is TRBV20-1, the J gene TRBJ2-1; TRBD2 aligns across 9 bases. The CDR3 is made up of 14 amino acids. J lost 4 bases, V lost 5 bases, and 6 bases had no gene match. The germline V gene has CDR1 DFQATT and CDR2 SNEGSKA (reference sequence). The CDR3 reads CSAEAGGGYNEQFF. CDR3 in DNA: TGCAGTGCTGAAGCGGGGGGAGGGTACAATGAGCAGTTCTTC.

The chain joins TRBV7-3 to TRBJ1-4; D not resolved. This CDR3 has 14 amino acids. V was shortened by 0 bases and J by 4 bases, with 6 bases between the two germline ends. Germline V gene data show CDR1 as SGHTA and CDR2 as FQGTGA. CDR3 sequence: CASSLTVNNEKLFF. The CDR3 DNA is TGTGCCAGCAGCTTAACCGTTAATAATGAAAAACTGTTTTTT.

The chain employs TRBV7-6 and TRBJ2-7; 10 bases line up with TRBD1. The germline V gene encodes CDR1 SGHVS and CDR2 FNYEAQ. V gave up 5 bases and J gave up 4 bases; unmatched junction bases: 8. This CDR3 is built from 15 residues. The CDR3 loop reads CASSLGQGVIYEQYF. The DNA of the CDR3 is TGTGCCAGCAGCCTTGGACAGGGGGTCATATACGAGCAGTACTTC.

This sequence joins TRBV12-3 or TRBV12-4 and TRBJ2-1, with D tentatively TRBD1 (6 bases). The V end was cut by 6 bases, the J end by 0 bases, with 15 bases between. The CDR3 has 16 amino acids. CDR3 amino acids: CASSPSTGYSYNEQFF. The CDR3 DNA is TGTGCCAGCAGCCCCTCCACAGGGTACTCCTACAATGAGCAGTTCTTC.

The chain links TRBV12-3 or TRBV12-4 to TRBJ2-1, with a possible D match to TRBD1 (6 bases). The length of the CDR3 is 13 residues. Trimming pared 1 base from V and 15 bases from J, leaving 16 bases between. The CDR3 DNA sequence: TGTGCCAGCAGTTTAGAAGGGGGAATAAGGGTGTTCTTC. Its translation is CASSLEGGIRVFF.

J is TRBJ2-1 and V is TRBV11-1; 9 bases are a match to TRBD2. This CDR3 comprises 15 residues. V shed 2 bases and J 5 bases; nucleotides not matched to a gene: 4. Germline V CDR1 and CDR2: SGHAT, FQDESV (reference sequence). The CDR3 DNA is TGTGCCAGCAGCTTATCGGCGGGGGGGCACAATGAGCAGTTCTTC. Translating it yields CASSLSAGGHNEQFF.

The chain couples TRBV6-6 to TRBJ1-5; D unresolved. Germline V gene data show CDR1 as MNHNY and CDR2 as SVGAGI (reference sequence). Trimming shortened V by 4 bases and J by 9 bases, and 7 bases separated the two germline ends. The CDR3 has 11 residues. The CDR3 region has the DNA TGTGCCAGCAGTTTCCCCGGGCCCCAGCATTTT. The encoded protein is CASSFPGPQHF.